Shown below are 17 T cell receptor beta chains from a single sample sequenced in a study of identifying expanded T cells in peripheral blood. Only in-frame clones appear in the TCRdb table, and some are missing; sequencing was by immunoSEQ multiplex PCR. This table has 51,000 or so clones, less than 85% appearing once. The sequencing input was blood. These receptors all come from a person aged 18 to 69 in good health.

This chain joins TRBV7-9 and TRBJ1-2; D not certain. Trimming took 1 base from V and 4 from J, leaving 4 bases between them. The CDR3 covers 12 residues. Germline CDR1 SEHNR, CDR2 FQNEAQ (reference sequence). CDR3 in amino acids: CASSLDGYGYTF. As DNA, the CDR3 is TGTGCCAGCAGCTTAGATGGCTATGGCTACACCTTC. Together with reference TRBV7-9 and TRBJ1-2, the CDR3 gives the full variable domain: DTGVSQNPRHKITKRGQNVTFRCDPISEHNRLYWYRQTLGQGPEFLTYFQNEAQLEKSRLLSDRFSAERPKGSFSTLEIQRTEQGDSAMYLCASSLDGYGYTFGSGTRLTVV.

CDR3 coding DNA: TGTGCCAGCAGCTTAGTGGTGGCAGCCAAAAACATTCAGTACTTC. Residues: CASSLVVAAKNIQYF. The chain has TRBV7-2 and TRBJ2-4; D gene uncertain. Germline V gives CDR1 SGHTA, CDR2 FQGNSA. V shed 1 base and J shed 0 bases, with 7 bases lying between them. The CDR3 sequence is 15 residues long.

The chain's CDR3 is CASSARDTSGRADTQYF. The CDR3 coding sequence is TGTGCCAGCAGCGCCCGAGATACTAGCGGGAGGGCAGATACGCAGTATTTT. The chain carries TRBV7-2 and TRBJ2-3; TRBD2 aligns across 13 bases. CDR1 SGHTA and CDR2 FQGNSA come from the germline V gene. Trimming at V came to 5 bases and at J to 4 bases, leaving 9 bases not matched to a gene. The CDR3 is 17 amino acids.

The chain couples TRBV9 to TRBJ2-3; 8 bases agree with TRBD2. This CDR3 is 16 amino acids long. Trimming removed 4 bases from V and 1 base from J; junction bases left unmatched: 8. Looked up from germline, CDR1 is SGDLS and CDR2 is YYNGEE. Here the CDR3 DNA reads TGTGCCAGCAGCTCCGCGGGAGCGGGAGGCACAGATACGCAGTATTTT. This gives the protein CASSSAGAGGTDTQYF. The entire variable domain, with the rest obtained from reference TRBV9 and TRBJ2-3, is as follows: DSGVTQTPKHLITATGQRVTLRCSPRSGDLSVYWYQQSLDQGLQFLIQYYNGEERAKGNILERFSAQQFPDLHSELNLSSLELGDSALYFCASSSAGAGGTDTQYFGPGTRLTVL.

The chain combines TRBV7-8 with TRBJ2-3; 13 bases are shared with TRBD2. In germline, CDR1 is SGHVS, CDR2 FQNEAQ. The CDR3 runs to 16 residues. V lost 6 bases and J lost 6; bases outside the gene matches: 9. The CDR3 DNA reads TGTGCCAGCAGTCGTACTAGCGGGGGGGCCCTGGATACGCAGTATTTT. Its translation: CASSRTSGGALDTQYF. Drawing the rest from reference TRBV7-8 and TRBJ2-3, the complete variable domain is GAGVSQSPRYKVAKRGQDVALRCDPISGHVSLFWYQQALGQGPEFLTYFQNEAQLDKSGLPSDRFFAERPEGSVSTLKIQRTQQEDSAVYLCASSRTSGGALDTQYFGPGTRLTVL.

The chain recombines TRBV29-1 with TRBJ1-3; D not resolved. The germline V and J ends were trimmed by 5 bases and 4 bases, with 9 bases remaining between them. Germline V gene sequence: CDR1 SQVTM, CDR2 ANQGSEA. The CDR3 runs 12 residues. The CDR3 nucleotides read TGCAGCGTTCGGGAGTCAGGAAACACCATATATTTT. This encodes CSVRESGNTIYF.

The chain couples TRBV2 to TRBJ2-7; D is undetermined. From germline, CDR1 is SNHLY and CDR2 FYNNEI. V was trimmed by 4 bases and J by 4 bases, leaving 8 bases between them. The CDR3 is 12 amino acids. The CDR3 reads CASSVANYEQYV. CDR3 DNA: TGTGCCAGCAGTGTGGCAAATTACGAGCAGTACGTC.

J is TRBJ2-1 and V is TRBV27, with TRBD2 identical over 10 bases. This CDR3 is built from 19 residues. With V trimmed by 3 bases and J by 5 bases, 16 bases remained unmatched. Germline lookup yields CDR1 MNHEY and CDR2 SMNVEV (reference sequence). The CDR3: CASSFGQRFTSGKNNEQFF. CDR3 DNA sequence: TGTGCCAGCAGTTTTGGCCAGAGATTCACTAGCGGGAAGAACAATGAGCAGTTCTTC.

This sequence joins TRBV11-2 and TRBJ2-5; D remains unclear. CDR3 size: 14 residues. Germline lookup yields CDR1 SGHAT and CDR2 FQNNGV. V shed 5 bases and J shed 5 bases, with 15 bases lying between them. CDR3 protein: CASSASYSQETQYF. CDR3 coding DNA: TGTGCCAGCAGCGCCTCTTATAGTCAGGAGACCCAGTACTTC.

The chain links TRBV10-1 to TRBJ2-2; D is unclear. This CDR3 is built from 15 residues. CDR1 is WNHNN and CDR2 is SYGVQD in the germline V gene (reference sequence). Trimming shortened V by 5 bases and J by 8 bases, and 18 bases separated the two germline ends. CDR3 sequence: CASSPACRIWGELFF. DNA for the CDR3: TGCGCCAGCAGTCCCGCCTGTCGAATTTGGGGGGAGCTGTTTTTT.

The CDR3 DNA is TGCGCCAGCAGCCAAGATCCGGACAGGACTAGCGGGAGGGCCTACAATGAGCAGTTCTTC. Its translation is CASSQDPDRTSGRAYNEQFF. This chain joins TRBV4-3 and TRBJ2-1, with 15 bases that match TRBD2. CDR1 LGHNA and CDR2 YSLEER come from the germline V gene. CDR3 length: 20 amino acids. J was trimmed by 2 bases and V by 0 bases; bases with no gene match: 8.

The V and J genes are TRBV6-1 and TRBJ2-3; D possibly corresponds to TRBD1 (5 bases). The germline V and J ends were trimmed by 4 bases and 1 base, with 6 bases remaining between them. CDR1 MNHNS and CDR2 SASEGT come from the germline V gene. The CDR3 is 13 residues long. The CDR3 reads CASSGGRTDTQYF. The CDR3 nucleotides are TGTGCCAGCAGTGGGGGCCGCACAGATACGCAGTATTTT.

The chain uses TRBV18 and TRBJ1-3; D possibly corresponds to TRBD1 (5 bases). Trimming stripped 2 bases from V and 0 bases from J, with 11 bases between. Germline CDR1 is KGHSH and CDR2 is LQKENI. The CDR3 length is 16 residues. The CDR3 coding sequence is TGTGCCAGCTCACCATCGGGACCGAGCTCTGGAAACACCATATATTTT. The encoded protein is CASSPSGPSSGNTIYF.

The chain uses TRBV12-5 and TRBJ2-3, with TRBD2 matching over 13 bases. Germline V gene data show CDR1 as LGHNT and CDR2 as FRNRAP. CDR3 length equals 17 residues. Trimming removed 4 bases from V and 4 bases from J; junction bases left unmatched: 8. CDR3 region: CASGSWRTSGGSDTQYF. CDR3 DNA: TGTGCTAGTGGTTCCTGGCGGACTAGCGGGGGATCAGATACGCAGTATTTT.

This clone turned up a few times. The CDR3 nucleotides read TGTGCCAGCAGCCCGGGACGCAGCTCCTACAATGAGCAGTTCTTC. This translates into CASSPGRSSYNEQFF. This sequence joins TRBV7-9 and TRBJ2-1, with D possibly being TRBD1 or TRBD2 (5 bases each). Germline V gene sequence: CDR1 SEHNR, CDR2 FQNEAQ (reference sequence). Trimming took off 5 bases at V and 0 bases at J, with 11 bases between the two ends. The CDR3 has 15 residues.

CDR3 nucleotide sequence: TGTGCCAGCAGCTTTCCGAGGCGGGGACCGGGTTTCAATGGCTACACCTTC. Encoded protein: CASSFPRRGPGFNGYTF. The gene calls are TRBV5-5 and TRBJ1-2; weak D call: TRBD1 (5 bases). Per germline, CDR1 SGHKS and CDR2 YYEKEE (reference sequence). This CDR3 is built from 17 residues. Trimming took off 2 bases at V and 6 bases at J, with 23 bases between the two ends.

The chain carries TRBV30 and TRBJ2-3; TRBD2 matches at 7 bases. Germline CDR1 and CDR2: GTSNPN and SVGIG (reference sequence). The CDR3 has 12 residues. The J segment lost 8 bases and the V segment lost 3 bases, leaving 5 bases of the junction unmatched. CDR3 nucleotides: TGTGCCTGGAGAGACGGGGGGACTACGCAGTATTTT. This sequence encodes CAWRDGGTTQYF.